This T cell receptor (beta chain) was sequenced in a study of CD8 T cells in Susac syndrome. An amount of RNA that ranged from roughly 0.45 to 1 ug was reverse transcribed with random hexamers. One entry per CDR3 protein results from TCRdb running MiXCR on the immunoSEQ multiplex PCR reads. This sample yields some 180,000 distinct CDR3 sequences, of which 85% to 95% are seen a single time; 0.1% belongs to the top ten. This CDR3 spans 14 amino acids. Germline CDR1 is MNHEY and CDR2 is SVGEGT. Trimming removed 0 bases at V and 3 bases at J, with 6 bases between. Source material: CD4+ T cells from PBMCs. The sequence derives from a human donor in good health. The J gene is TRBJ2-1, the V gene TRBV6-2 or TRBV6-3; no reliable D call. CDR3 nucleotide sequence: TGTGCCAGCAGTTACTCTAAGAACTACAATGAGCAGTTCTTC. Translation gives CASSYSKNYNEQFF.